This TCR beta chain was recovered during a study of blood T cell repertoires in COVID-19. CDR3 size: 13 residues. Germline CDR1 KGHSH, CDR2 LQKENI. After removal of 8 bases from V and 4 bases from J, the junction contained 6 bases not matched to a gene. Method: immunoSEQ multiplex PCR; TCRdb's copy keeps in-frame clones and lacks some. This sample has 150,000 to 200,000 clones, with 89% found just once. Sequenced sample: peripheral blood. The origin of this receptor is a young man who had recovered from COVID-19. This chain joins TRBV18 and TRBJ2-7; 9 bases are shared with TRBD2. CDR3 DNA: TGTGCCAGCGCGGGGGGGCTAGCGTACGAGCAGTACTTC. This sequence encodes CASAGGLAYEQYF.